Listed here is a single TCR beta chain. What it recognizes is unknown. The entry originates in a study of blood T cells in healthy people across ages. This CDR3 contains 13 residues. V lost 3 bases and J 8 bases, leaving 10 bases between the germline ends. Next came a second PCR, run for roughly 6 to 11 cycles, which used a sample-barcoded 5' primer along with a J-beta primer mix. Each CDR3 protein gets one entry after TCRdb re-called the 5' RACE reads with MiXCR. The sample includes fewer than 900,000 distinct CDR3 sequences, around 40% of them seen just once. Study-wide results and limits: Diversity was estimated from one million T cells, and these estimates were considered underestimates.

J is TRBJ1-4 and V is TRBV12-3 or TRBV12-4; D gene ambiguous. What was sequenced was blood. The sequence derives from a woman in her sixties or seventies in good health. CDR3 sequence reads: CASSLGSREKLFF. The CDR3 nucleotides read TGTGCCAGCAGTTTGGGGTCGCGAGAAAAACTGTTTTTT.